The sequence of this T cell receptor beta chain was determined in a study of post-analysis software for immune sequencing data. Overall study context: Both relapsing-remitting and secondary progressive multiple sclerosis featured among the disease courses, as did progressive-relapsing multiple sclerosis.

This clonotype was counted only a few times. Its specificity is not known. Findings and caveats of the study: For normalized Chao1 diversity, multiple sclerosis patients scored significantly lower than controls did. About five TRBV segments, including TRBV5-6, TRBV5-1 and TRBV20-1, were more frequent in patients than controls. Same-batch samples co-clustered strongly by F measure.

The TCR beta cDNA libraries contained unique molecular identifiers. A single record per CDR3 protein comes from TCRdb applying MiXCR to the PCR reads. The sample lists 400,000 to 500,000 distinct CDR3 sequences, less than 40% occurring once. Trimming pared 0 bases from V and 8 bases from J, leaving 7 bases between. The CDR3 is 13 amino acids. The V gene's germline CDR1 is LGHNA and CDR2 YSLEER. Specimen: blood. V usage is TRBV4-3 and J usage is TRBJ1-4; D is ambiguous. The TCR comes from a girl aged 2-10 years with multiple sclerosis. CDR3 sequence reads: CASSQDRREKLFF. DNA for the CDR3: TGCGCCAGCAGCCAAGATAGACGGGAAAAACTGTTTTTT.